The T cell receptor (beta chain) described here comes from a study of CD8+ T cells in alopecia areata (dated by TCRdb to the late 2010s). Some background on the complete study: Treated patients were enrolled in an open-label pilot trial of oral tofacitinib, 5 to 10 mg twice daily, for moderate-to-severe alopecia areata. Patients received tofacitinib for 6 to 18 months and were then followed off drug for 6 months to check for delayed response and recurrence. In treated patients, disease severity was measured using the SALT score, which gives the percentage of scalp surface area affected. To study T cell clonal expansion in alopecia areata, the researchers applied high-throughput TCRbeta sequencing to both the C3H/HeJ mouse model and human patients. Human TCRbeta sequencing covered scalp tissue and sorted CD4+ and CD8+ peripheral blood T cells from patchy and totalis/universalis alopecia areata patients and healthy controls. Patients on tofacitinib were biopsied at baseline and after 4 and 24 weeks of treatment, and several of the patients also had a later scalp biopsy. Scalp clonality was compared across normal scalp (n=4), patchy alopecia areata scalp (n=8), and alopecia totalis/universalis scalp (n=8). The RNA source kit depended on sample type: the PAXgene miRNA kit for fixed scalp, the miRNeasy kit for PBMCs, and the RNeasy kit for mouse skin. immunoSEQ multiplex PCR using 35 Vbeta forward primers and 13 Jbeta reverse primers was used to amplify TCRbeta CDR3 regions.

The time point tag for this specimen amounts to: less than 25 weeks on oral tofacitinib. In light of the paper, this sample's treatment or condition label describes: oral pan-JAK inhibitor, 5-10 mg twice daily. Lesional scalp punch biopsies and peripheral blood were collected from alopecia areata patients. PBMCs were isolated by density centrifugation and stained for CD3, CD4 and CD8, and CD4+ and CD8+ T cells were sorted on a FACSAria. This clone has more than one count but fewer than ten. Its antigen is not yet known. Per-nucleotide qualities are absent, and no much larger clonotype sits a single base away. Libraries were constructed by the immunoSEQ multiplex PCR assay. To provide template for TCR sequencing, every sample had RNA extracted and reverse transcribed into cDNA. SuperScript III was used for first-strand cDNA synthesis, primed with a 2:1 mix of oligo-dT and random hexamers. A synthetic immune receptor repertoire was used to assess amplification bias, and residual bias was removed computationally. On the study's bioinformatics: Raw reads were preprocessed to remove errors, and CDR3 was defined by IMGT conventions from the conserved cysteine to phenylalanine. Clonality was calculated as 1 minus Shannon entropy normalized by log2 of the number of productive unique TCRs. Whether scalp clones were CD4 or CD8 was inferred by matching scalp TCRbeta sequences against CD4 and CD8 repertoires sorted from blood. TCRdb carries this immuneACCESS record with in-frame sequences only. Its versions omit some clonotypes, under half of them owing to an unresolved V gene in the studies checked, with the rest unexplained. V and J calls and clone size come straight from that table; D and trimming were deduced from the DNA. The sample yields approximately 180,000 clones; roughly 60% were counted once. The top ten constitute 1% of the sample.

General study outcomes and caveats: Scalp clonality and the number of expanded CD8+ clones among the top 100 scalp clones were significantly decreased by tofacitinib. Because the treated cohort was small and had only one nonresponder, larger studies are needed to examine links between baseline CD8+ expansion and response. Compared with normal scalp, lesional scalp had higher clonality and more expanded CD8+ clones, particularly in alopecia totalis/universalis, a pattern that suggests antigenic drive. Resident alphabeta T cells in normal human skin are also sequenced, complicating scalp TCR repertoire analysis, unlike mouse skin dominated by gammadelta T cells. During tofacitinib treatment, many expanded lesional clones stuck around in both scalp and blood, and this persistence may partly explain why relapse happens after treatment is stopped. Compared with mice, TCR sequences shared between patients were less clear, possibly partly because of HLA diversity across the patient population.

Germline trimming: 6 bases from V, 4 bases from J; junction bases outside gene matches: 4. Reading the germline V gene gives CDR1 SNHLY and CDR2 FYNNEI. The CDR3 contains 13 residues, cysteine and phenylalanine counted. The retained sequence is limited to the CDR3, 39 bases, with the frame set at the first base. The specimen was CD4+ T cells sorted from blood, collected at week 24, from a patient treated with tofacitinib. The chain is encoded by TRBV2 joined to TRBJ2-5, and 8 junction bases match TRBD1. This clonotype was obtained from a human donor with alopecia areata. The DNA is as follows: TGTGCCAGCAGCGGACAGGGAAGAGAGACCCAGTACTTC. Its product reads: CASSGQGRETQYF. The CDR3 plus the reference TRBV2 and TRBJ2-5 genes for the other parts give the full variable domain: EPEVTQTPSHQVTQMGQEVILRCVPISNHLYFYWYRQILGQKVEFLVSFYNNEISEKSEIFDDQFSVERPDGSNFTLKIRSTKLEDSAMYFCASSGQGRETQYFGPGTRLLVL.